This T cell receptor beta chain was retrieved from a study of blood T cell repertoires in COVID-19. The CDR3 loop spans 15 amino acids. Trimming cost V 0 bases and J 2 bases; bases outside gene matches: 3. The germline V gene encodes CDR1 SGHDT and CDR2 YYEEEE. Measured with immunoSEQ multiplex PCR; TCRdb has only the in-frame clones, and not every one. The data contain around 70,000 clones, about four fifths of them singletons. The specimen was peripheral blood. This chain links TRBV5-6 with TRBJ2-7, with 9 positions matching TRBD2. The source of this sequence is a woman in her 70s with acute or convalescent COVID-19. CDR3: CASSLASSGTYEQYF. The CDR3 region has the DNA TGTGCCAGCAGCTTGGCCTCTAGCGGGACCTACGAGCAGTACTTC.